Below, 15 T cell receptor beta chains from the same sample are listed, as sequenced in a study of OX40 agonist ivuxolimab in advanced cancers. The assay was immunoSEQ multiplex PCR, and TCRdb's table has in-frame clones only and misses some. The sample carries fewer than 75,000 clones, roughly 87% recorded once. The sequenced sample was CD4+ or CD8+ T cells sorted from blood, obtained in a trial of the OX40 agonist ivuxolimab. The receptors come from an adult with an advanced solid tumor such as melanoma, head and neck, liver or kidney cancer.

J is TRBJ2-3 and V is TRBV28, with 12 bases that match TRBD1. Trimming removed 4 bases from V and 4 bases from J; junction bases left unmatched: 3. The CDR3 spans 15 residues. CDR1 is MDHEN, CDR2 SYDVKM, per germline. The CDR3 nucleotides read TGTGCCAGCAGTTGGGGACAGGGGGCGGCAGATACGCAGTATTTT. Amino acids: CASSWGQGAADTQYF. Complete variable domain (other parts from reference TRBV28 and TRBJ2-3): DVKVTQSSRYLVKRTGEKVFLECVQDMDHENMFWYRQDPGLGLRLIYFSYDVKMKEKGDIPEGYSVSREKKERFSLILESASTNQTSMYLCASSWGQGAADTQYFGPGTRLTVL.

The V gene is TRBV6-6, the J gene TRBJ1-5, with D tentatively TRBD1 (6 bases). The CDR3 spans 15 residues. V shed 2 bases and J shed 7 bases, with 15 bases lying between them. The germline V gene encodes CDR1 MNHNY and CDR2 SVGAGI (reference sequence). CDR3 in amino acids: CASSYVQGPGQPQHF. In DNA, the CDR3 is TGTGCCAGCAGTTACGTTCAGGGGCCGGGGCAGCCCCAGCATTTT.

As concerns this clone: Other nucleotide sequences from this sample produce the same CDR3. The chain couples TRBV7-9 to TRBJ2-7; D is unresolved. Deletions cut 5 bases from V and 0 bases from J, with 5 bases between. Germline CDR1 reads SEHNR; CDR2 reads FQNEAQ (reference sequence). The CDR3 is made up of 12 amino acids. In DNA, the CDR3 is TGTGCCAGCAGCCTTAGCTCCTACGAGCAGTACTTC. It translates to CASSLSSYEQYF.

The V gene is TRBV28, the J gene TRBJ1-3, with TRBD1 identical over 7 bases. The germline gives CDR1 MDHEN, CDR2 SYDVKM. The V segment lost 7 bases and the J segment 5 bases; nucleotides outside the gene matches: 11. The CDR3 covers 15 residues. The CDR3 DNA follows: TGTGCCAGCAACGAACAGGGGTTAGGTAGAAACACCATATATTTT. It is translated as CASNEQGLGRNTIYF.

This clone was counted between two and nine times. The V and J genes are TRBV27 and TRBJ2-5; 8 nucleotides match TRBD2. CDR1 and CDR2 (germline): MNHEY, SMNVEV (reference sequence). The CDR3 sequence is 16 residues long. J was trimmed by 4 bases and V by 8 bases; bases with no gene match: 15. The DNA for the CDR3 is TGTGCCAGCGCACGCCAACCTTCGGGGGGGGGAGAGACCCAGTACTTC. This encodes CASARQPSGGGETQYF.

This clone has a single count. The chain is built from TRBV30 and TRBJ2-3; D gene ambiguous. Germline V gene lookup returns CDR1 GTSNPN and CDR2 SVGIG (reference sequence). V lost 6 bases, J lost 6 bases, and 13 bases lay in between. There are 12 residues in the CDR3. DNA of the CDR3: TGTGCCTGTCCTGGGATTAGGGATACGCAGTATTTT. It translates to CACPGIRDTQYF. Based on the CDR3 plus reference TRBV30 and TRBJ2-3, the full variable domain is SQTIHQWPATLVQPVGSPLSLECTVEGTSNPNLYWYRQAAGRGLQLLFYSVGIGQISSEVPQNLSASRPQDRQFILSSKKLLLSDSGFYLCACPGIRDTQYFGPGTRLTVL.

V usage is TRBV28 and J usage is TRBJ1-1; D perhaps matches TRBD1 (5 bases). This CDR3 comprises 14 residues. CDR1 and CDR2 from the germline V gene are MDHEN and SYDVKM. Trimming took 5 bases from V and 6 from J, leaving 16 bases between them. The CDR3 region is CASSQVGGSAEAFF. The CDR3 nucleotides are TGTGCCAGCAGTCAAGTCGGGGGGTCAGCTGAAGCTTTCTTT.

The chain has TRBV11-2 and TRBJ2-7; D is uncertain. Germline assignment: CDR1 SGHAT and CDR2 FQNNGV. The CDR3 consists of 12 residues. V was shortened by 2 bases and J by 5 bases, with 7 bases between the two germline ends. This CDR3 reads CASSLNNNEQYF. The CDR3 coding sequence is TGTGCCAGCAGCTTAAACAATAACGAGCAGTACTTC.

V gene TRBV7-9 combines with J gene TRBJ1-1; TRBD1 is a possible D gene (6 bases). The V gene's germline CDR1 is SEHNR and CDR2 FQNEAQ (reference sequence). The V end was cut by 2 bases, the J end by 0 bases, with 19 bases between. The CDR3 spans 18 residues. CDR3 coding DNA: TGTGCCAGCAGCTTACGGTTCGTGCTCGGGGGCATGAACACTGAAGCTTTCTTT. This codes for CASSLRFVLGGMNTEAFF.

The chain couples TRBV6-5 to TRBJ1-4; D is uncertain. Germline V lookup: CDR1 MNHEY, CDR2 SVGAGI. Trimming pared 7 bases from V and 4 bases from J, leaving 4 bases between. CDR3 size: 11 residues. The CDR3 is CASILNEKLFF. The CDR3 region has the DNA TGTGCCAGCATCCTTAATGAAAAACTGTTTTTT.

In DNA, the CDR3 is TGTGCCAGCAGCCTCCCCTTTGGCGGGGCGGGCCATGAGCAGTTCTTC. Amino acids: CASSLPFGGAGHEQFF. The J gene is TRBJ2-1, the V gene TRBV5-6, with a tentative D call TRBD2 (6 bases). The germline V and J ends were trimmed by 4 bases and 8 bases, with 22 bases remaining between them. Germline V gene sequence: CDR1 SGHDT, CDR2 YYEEEE. The CDR3 has 16 residues.

The chain links TRBV19 to TRBJ2-1, with 7 bases matching TRBD2. V was clipped by 6 bases and J by 10 bases; unmatched bases: 6. Germline CDR1 and CDR2: LNHDA and SQIVND (reference sequence). This CDR3 has 12 amino acids. The CDR3 bases are TGTGCCAGTAGGGGCCAGGGAGGGGAGCAGTTCTTC. This gives the protein CASRGQGGEQFF. Combining the CDR3 with reference TRBV19 and TRBJ2-1 gives the whole variable domain DGGITQSPKYLFRKEGQNVTLSCEQNLNHDAMYWYRQDPGQGLRLIYYSQIVNDFQKGDIAEGYSVSREKKESFPLTVTSAQKNPTAFYLCASRGQGGEQFFGPGTRLTVL.

The J gene is TRBJ2-3, the V gene TRBV7-2, with D perhaps being TRBD1 or TRBD2 (5 bases each). CDR1 is SGHTA and CDR2 is FQGNSA in the germline V gene. The CDR3 totals 16 residues. Trimming took 5 bases from V and 8 from J, leaving 23 bases between them. CDR3 protein: CASSPQGTALGVTQYF. For the CDR3, the DNA is TGTGCCAGCAGCCCGCAAGGGACGGCTCTAGGTGTTACGCAGTATTTT.

The V and J genes are TRBV25-1 and TRBJ1-4; D is unresolved. Trimming cost V 3 bases and J 8 bases, with 7 bases left between them. Germline CDR1 and CDR2: MGHDK and SYGVNS. The CDR3 runs to 12 residues. The CDR3 loop is CASSDLGEKLFF. In DNA, the CDR3 is TGTGCCAGCAGTGACCTCGGGGAAAAACTGTTTTTT.

The J gene is TRBJ2-1, the V gene TRBV18; 10 positions agree with TRBD2. The V and J ends lost 0 bases and 4 bases, in that order; junction bases with no gene match: 6. Per the germline V gene, CDR1 is KGHSH and CDR2 is LQKENI. The CDR3 sequence is 17 residues long. This CDR3 is CASSPPGLAGAYNEQFF. CDR3 DNA sequence: TGTGCCAGCTCACCACCGGGCCTAGCGGGAGCGTACAATGAGCAGTTCTTC. The variable domain in full, completed from reference TRBV18 and TRBJ2-1, reads NAGVMQNPRHLVRRRGQEARLRCSPMKGHSHVYWYRQLPEEGLKFMVYLQKENIIDESGMPKERFSAEFPKEGPSILRIQQVVRGDSAAYFCASSPPGLAGAYNEQFFGPGTRLTVL.